The 24 T cell receptor beta chains below come from one sample, sequenced in a study of T cells after yellow fever vaccination. A single record per CDR3 protein comes from TCRdb applying MiXCR to the 5' RACE reads. The data hold 450,000 to 550,000 distinct CDR3 sequences, with 20% to 25% observed a single time. The sample consisted of PBMCs, taken about 21 days after the first yellow fever vaccination. The receptors stem from a young man who received the YFV17D yellow fever vaccine.

The chain links TRBV7-7 to TRBJ2-1; 10 bases fit TRBD2. J gave up 8 bases and V 5 bases, and 9 bases lay outside the gene matches. CDR3 size: 15 residues. The germline gives CDR1 SSHAT, CDR2 FNYEAQ (reference sequence). CDR3 DNA: TGTGCCAGCAGCCCTACTAGCGGGGTCTGGGATGAGCAGTTCTTC. Translating it yields CASSPTSGVWDEQFF.

This clonotype was seen many times. The rearrangement joins TRBV20-1 to TRBJ2-2; TRBD2 matches at 8 bases. The CDR3 totals 15 residues. With 5 bases clipped from V and 6 bases from J, the junction kept 11 bases outside the gene matches. Germline V CDR1 and CDR2: DFQATT, SNEGSKA (reference sequence). The CDR3 loop reads CSAAPLAGSSGELFF. The CDR3 nucleotides are TGCAGTGCTGCCCCTTTAGCGGGGTCGTCCGGGGAGCTGTTTTTT.

The chain employs TRBV7-6 and TRBJ1-2, with 7 bases identical to TRBD1. J lost 0 bases, V lost 1 base, and 11 bases had no gene match. The germline CDR1 and CDR2 sequences are SGHVS and FNYEAQ. The CDR3 is 18 residues long. The CDR3: CASSLESRTGSTNYGYTF. CDR3 nucleotides: TGTGCCAGCAGCTTAGAGAGTCGGACAGGCTCTACTAACTATGGCTACACCTTC.

This clonotype was observed a handful of times. V gene TRBV25-1 combines with J gene TRBJ1-2; D is unresolved. The CDR3 is made up of 13 amino acids. CDR1 MGHDK and CDR2 SYGVNS come from the germline V gene. V lost 3 bases and J lost 7, with 12 bases in between. This CDR3 reads CASSEGYRFGYTF. Written as DNA, the CDR3 is TGTGCCAGCAGTGAGGGGTATAGGTTTGGCTACACCTTC.

This clonotype was counted at least ten times. This chain uses TRBV4-1 with TRBJ2-2; D is unclear. Germline V lookup: CDR1 MGHRA, CDR2 YSYEKL. With 4 bases removed from V and 3 bases from J, the gap between germline ends came to 9 bases. CDR3 length: 14 amino acids. CDR3 region: CASSRRLDTGELFF. The CDR3 DNA is TGCGCCAGCAGCCGTCGACTGGACACCGGGGAGCTGTTTTTT.

In DNA form, the CDR3 reads TGCGCCAGCAGCCTTCAGGTTTTTTACGAGCAGTACTTC. It yields the protein CASSLQVFYEQYF. V and J are TRBV4-1 and TRBJ2-7; D is undetermined. V dropped 4 bases and J dropped 4 bases, with 11 bases sitting between them. CDR3 length: 13 amino acids. Germline values: CDR1 MGHRA, CDR2 YSYEKL.

This clonotype was found a few times. V gene TRBV10-3 combines with J gene TRBJ1-1; D remains ambiguous. V lost 5 bases, J lost 1 base, and 8 bases lay in between. Germline assignment: CDR1 ENHRY and CDR2 SYGVKD. CDR3 length: 13 amino acids. The CDR3 here is CAISFPGNTEAFF. The CDR3 coding sequence is TGTGCCATCAGTTTCCCGGGGAACACTGAAGCTTTCTTT.

V is TRBV7-6 and J is TRBJ2-7; D possibly corresponds to TRBD1 (6 bases). The CDR3 sequence is 14 residues long. V was pared by 6 bases and J by 3 bases, with 15 bases between. The germline V gene has CDR1 SGHVS and CDR2 FNYEAQ. CDR3 protein: CASSRDTGVYEQYF. The DNA for the CDR3 is TGTGCCAGCAGTCGGGACACGGGCGTCTACGAGCAGTACTTC.

The chain couples TRBV12-3 or TRBV12-4 to TRBJ2-7; D is undetermined. V was clipped by 3 bases and J by 4 bases, with 13 bases between them. The CDR3 sequence is 14 residues long. The CDR3 DNA sequence: TGTGCCAGCAGTTTGAACGGTCAGGCTTACGAGCAGTACTTC. Translated: CASSLNGQAYEQYF.

This rearrangement joins TRBV6-1 to TRBJ2-5; 13 bases map to TRBD2. From germline, CDR1 is MNHNS and CDR2 SASEGT. Trimming cost V 6 bases and J 7 bases; bases outside gene matches: 14. The CDR3 consists of 17 residues. CDR3 sequence reads: CASRTDLLAGGLGTQYF. The CDR3 region has the DNA TGTGCCAGCAGGACGGACTTACTAGCGGGGGGGCTTGGGACCCAGTACTTC.

In this sample, this clonotype turned up a few times. The chain links TRBV29-1 to TRBJ1-1, with D maybe TRBD1 (5 bases). Germline loops: CDR1 SQVTM, CDR2 ANQGSEA. Trimming left V 4 bases short and J 5 bases short, with 14 bases between. The CDR3 covers 13 residues. In DNA, the CDR3 is TGCAGCGTTGTTAGGGGCGCGGAGACTGAAGCTTTCTTT. This codes for CSVVRGAETEAFF.

The chain employs TRBV19 and TRBJ2-3, with TRBD1 matching over 7 bases. Germline CDR1 LNHDA, CDR2 SQIVND (reference sequence). The CDR3 extends over 14 amino acids. The V gene end was trimmed by 8 bases and the J gene end by 5 bases; junction bases not matched to a gene: 10. This chain's CDR3 is CASSNRGVIDTQYF. CDR3 in DNA: TGTGCCAGTTCCAACAGGGGAGTTATAGATACGCAGTATTTT.

This clonotype was detected a few times. J is TRBJ2-2 and V is TRBV7-3; no firm D call. The CDR3 length is 15 residues. CDR1 is SGHTA and CDR2 is FQGTGA in the germline V gene. The V end lost 6 bases, the J end lost 1 base, and 12 bases lay between the germline ends. The CDR3 region has the DNA TGTGCCAGCAGTTCGGTCTCTATGAACACCGGGGAGCTGTTTTTT. It codes for CASSSVSMNTGELFF.

CDR3 amino acids: CAWRGQGATGELFF. CDR3 bases: TGTGCCTGGAGAGGACAGGGGGCAACCGGGGAGCTGTTTTTT. The gene calls are TRBV30 and TRBJ2-2, with TRBD1 identical over 11 bases. Looked up from germline, CDR1 is GTSNPN and CDR2 is SVGIG (reference sequence). J gave up 5 bases and V 3 bases, and 2 bases lay outside the gene matches. The CDR3 covers 14 residues.

This clonotype was detected a few times. The chain has TRBV2 and TRBJ2-6; 12 nucleotides match TRBD2. This CDR3 is built from 18 residues. Germline-derived CDR1 and CDR2 are SNHLY and FYNNEI. The V and J ends lost 6 bases and 0 bases, in that order; junction bases with no gene match: 6. As DNA, the CDR3 is TGTGCCAGCAGCGAAACTAGCGGGGGGTACTCTGGGGCCAACGTCCTGACTTTC. The encoded protein is CASSETSGGYSGANVLTF. Combining the CDR3 with reference TRBV2 and TRBJ2-6 gives the whole variable domain EPEVTQTPSHQVTQMGQEVILRCVPISNHLYFYWYRQILGQKVEFLVSFYNNEISEKSEIFDDQFSVERPDGSNFTLKIRSTKLEDSAMYFCASSETSGGYSGANVLTFGAGSRLTVL.

DNA of the CDR3: TGTGCCAGCAGTTTTGCAGGGGTCAGTACTGAAGCTTTCTTT. It codes for CASSFAGVSTEAFF. The chain couples TRBV28 to TRBJ1-1; D possibly corresponds to TRBD1 (6 bases). The germline CDR1 and CDR2 sequences are MDHEN and SYDVKM. The CDR3 is 14 residues long. V shed 3 bases and J shed 5 bases, with 13 bases lying between them. Full variable domain (outside the CDR3, taken from reference TRBV28 and TRBJ1-1): DVKVTQSSRYLVKRTGEKVFLECVQDMDHENMFWYRQDPGLGLRLIYFSYDVKMKEKGDIPEGYSVSREKKERFSLILESASTNQTSMYLCASSFAGVSTEAFFGQGTRLTVV.

About this clonotype: At one boundary the junction diverges from the germline segment, which might be a read error. V and J are TRBV4-1 and TRBJ2-1; TRBD2 matches 11 bases. CDR3 length equals 14 residues. In germline, CDR1 is MGHRA, CDR2 YSYEKL. CDR3 protein: CTSSQGTSGHEQFF. As DNA, the CDR3 is TGCACCAGCAGCCAAGGGACTAGCGGACATGAGCAGTTCTTC.

This chain links TRBV7-8 with TRBJ1-3; the D is unclear. The germline V gene encodes CDR1 SGHVS and CDR2 FQNEAQ. The V end lost 1 base, the J end lost 0 bases, and 7 bases lay between the germline ends. CDR3 size: 15 residues. Here the CDR3 DNA reads TGTGCCAGCAGCTTAGAAGCACTCTCTGGAAACACCATATATTTT. It specifies CASSLEALSGNTIYF.

In its sample, this clonotype was seen a few times. The rearrangement links TRBV5-1 to TRBJ2-2, with unresolved D. The CDR3 is 15 amino acids. V lost 0 bases to trimming and J lost 0 bases, with 6 bases between them. Germline V gene data show CDR1 as SGHRS and CDR2 as YFSETQ. DNA for the CDR3: TGCGCCAGCAGCTTGGGGGTGGCGAACACCGGGGAGCTGTTTTTT. Translating it yields CASSLGVANTGELFF.

This clonotype has just a few counts. This rearrangement joins TRBV5-1 to TRBJ1-6; D possibly corresponds to TRBD1 (6 bases). The CDR3 contains 14 residues. CDR1 SGHRS and CDR2 YFSETQ come from the germline V gene. V was clipped by 3 bases and J by 11 bases, with 15 bases between them. The CDR3 bases are TGCGCCAGCAGCTCTCGGACAGAAGGGGCACCCCTCCACTTT. Its protein is CASSSRTEGAPLHF.

The chain combines TRBV24-1 with TRBJ1-2; D is ambiguous. Germline loops: CDR1 KGHDR, CDR2 SFDVKD. Between the trimmed V and J ends, which lost 4 bases and 7 bases, there was a span of 9 bases. The CDR3 covers 12 residues. The CDR3 nucleotides are TGTGCCACCAGTGACCCCGCGGGTGGCTACACCTTC. This encodes CATSDPAGGYTF.

This clonotype was seen a handful of times. V is TRBV20-1 and J is TRBJ2-3; TRBD2 matches at 10 bases. The CDR3 has 16 amino acids. Germline lookup yields CDR1 DFQATT and CDR2 SNEGSKA (reference sequence). V gave up 1 base and J gave up 1 base; unmatched junction bases: 5. The CDR3, as DNA: TGCAGTGCTAGAGGGGGTAGCGGGGGGCGCACAGATACGCAGTATTTT. This translates into CSARGGSGGRTDTQYF.

The table lists this clonotype with a few counts. CDR3 in DNA: TGTGCCAGCAGCTTAGTATCGGGGGCCGGAATTTATCAGCCCCAGCATTTT. It specifies CASSLVSGAGIYQPQHF. The chain recombines TRBV7-2 with TRBJ1-5; D may be TRBD1 (6 bases). The CDR3 covers 17 residues. Germline V gives CDR1 SGHTA, CDR2 FQGNSA. Trimming pared 1 base from V and 5 bases from J, leaving 18 bases between.

This clonotype has only a few counts. The rearrangement joins TRBV12-3 or TRBV12-4 to TRBJ2-1; TRBD2 matches 11 bases. The CDR3 runs to 13 residues. Germline trimming cut 6 bases from V and 7 bases from J; bases unmatched to any gene: 2. The CDR3 DNA is TGTGCCAGCAGACTAGCGGGGGTTAATGAGCAGTTCTTC. Translating gives CASRLAGVNEQFF.